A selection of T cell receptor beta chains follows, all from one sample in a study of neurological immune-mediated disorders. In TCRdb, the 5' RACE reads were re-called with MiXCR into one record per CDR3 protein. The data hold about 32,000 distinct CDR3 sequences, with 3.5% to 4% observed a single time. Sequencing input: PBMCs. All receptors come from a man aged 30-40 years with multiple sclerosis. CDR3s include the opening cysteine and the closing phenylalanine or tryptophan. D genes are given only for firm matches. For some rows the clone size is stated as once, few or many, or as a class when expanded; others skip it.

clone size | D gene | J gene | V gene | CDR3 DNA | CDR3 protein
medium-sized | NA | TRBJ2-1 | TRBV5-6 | TGTGCCAGCAGCTTAGCTTCATACAATGAGCAGTTCTTC | CASSLASYNEQFF
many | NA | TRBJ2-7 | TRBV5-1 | TGCGCCAGCAGCTTGGGGGACCAAGGGAGCGAGCAGTACTTC | CASSLGDQGSEQYF
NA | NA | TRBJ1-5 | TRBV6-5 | TGTGTCACCGCGCCGACTCAGGGACCCCAGCATTTT | CVTAPTQGPQHF
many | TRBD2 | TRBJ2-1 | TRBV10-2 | TGCGCCAGCAGTGAGTCCGGGACTAGTAGGTTTGGTGAGCAGTTCTTC | CASSESGTSRFGEQFF
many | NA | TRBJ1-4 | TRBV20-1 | TGCAGTGCTAGAGCTTTGAGGACACGGGAAAAACTGTTTTTT | CSARALRTREKLFF
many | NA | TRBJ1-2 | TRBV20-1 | TGCAGTGCGTACAGGGCAAACTATGGCTACACCTTC | CSAYRANYGYTF
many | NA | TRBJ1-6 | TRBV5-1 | TGCGCCAGCAGCCCCGACAGTAATTCACCCCTCCACTTT | CASSPDSNSPLHF
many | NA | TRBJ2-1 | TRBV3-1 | TGTGCCAGCAGCCAAGCGGGCCTCCCGTATGAGCAGTTCTTC | CASSQAGLPYEQFF
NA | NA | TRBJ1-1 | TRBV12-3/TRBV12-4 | TGTGCCAGCAGTTTTTCCAGGACCACTGAAGCTTTCTTT | CASSFSRTTEAFF
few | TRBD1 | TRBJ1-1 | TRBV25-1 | TGTGCCAGCGACAGGGGGCCGGGGGACACTGAAGCTTTCTTT | CASDRGPGDTEAFF
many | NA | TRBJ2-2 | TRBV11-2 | TGTGCCAGCAGCTCCCGAGGGGGCGGGATCACCGGGGAGCTGTTTTTT | CASSSRGGGITGELFF
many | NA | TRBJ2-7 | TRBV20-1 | TGCAGTGCTGGAATGGACGGCTTGTGGTCCTACGAGCAGTACTTC | CSAGMDGLWSYEQYF
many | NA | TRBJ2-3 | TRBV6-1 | TGTGCCAGCAGTGAACAGGGAGGCACAGATACGCAGTATTTT | CASSEQGGTDTQYF
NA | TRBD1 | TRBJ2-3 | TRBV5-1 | TGCGCCAGCAGCTCGGCAGGGGGAGGCACAGATACGCAGTATTTT | CASSSAGGGTDTQYF
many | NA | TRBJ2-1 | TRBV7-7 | TGTGCTAGCAGCTTAGATTGGGGGAATGAGCAGTTCTTC | CASSLDWGNEQFF
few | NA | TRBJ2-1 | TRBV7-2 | TGTGCCAGCAGCGAGGACTACTCGGCCAATGAGCAGTTCTTC | CASSEDYSANEQFF
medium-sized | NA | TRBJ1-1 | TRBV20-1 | TGCAGTGCTTATGACAGGACCAGCTGGGAAGCTTTCTTT | CSAYDRTSWEAFF
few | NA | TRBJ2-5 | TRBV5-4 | TGTGCCAGCAGCTACCTTCGGGAGACCCAGTACTTC | CASSYLRETQYF
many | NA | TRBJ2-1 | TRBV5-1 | TGCGCCAGCAGCATTCCGACAGATAATGAGCAGTTCTTC | CASSIPTDNEQFF
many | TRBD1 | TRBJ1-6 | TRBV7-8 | TGTGCCAGCAGCTTAGCGGACAGGGGATCACCCCTCCACTTT | CASSLADRGSPLHF
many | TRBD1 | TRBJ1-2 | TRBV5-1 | TGCGCCAGCAGTTCCAGACAGGGGGACTATGGCTACACCTTC | CASSSRQGDYGYTF
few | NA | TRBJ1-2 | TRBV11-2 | TGTGCCAGCAGCGGGACTTTGCTCTATGGCTACACCTTC | CASSGTLLYGYTF
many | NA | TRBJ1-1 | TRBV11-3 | TGTGCCAGCAGCTTACTGGGTGGTAGAAACACTGAAGCTTTCTTT | CASSLLGGRNTEAFF
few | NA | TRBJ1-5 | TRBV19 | TGTGCCAGTAGTATAGAGGGAGCCAGGGGAGACAATCAGCCCCAGCATTTT | CASSIEGARGDNQPQHF
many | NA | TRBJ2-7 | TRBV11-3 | TGTGCCAGCAGCCATACCAACCCCGAGGAGCAGTACTTC | CASSHTNPEEQYF
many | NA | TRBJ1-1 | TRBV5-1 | TGCGCCAGCAGCTTGGCCCCGGGAGGGAACACTGAAGCTTTCTTT | CASSLAPGGNTEAFF
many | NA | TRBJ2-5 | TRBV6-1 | TGTGCCAGCAGTGAAGCGGGTCCCTGGGGAGAGTACCAAGAGACCCAGTACTTC | CASSEAGPWGEYQETQYF
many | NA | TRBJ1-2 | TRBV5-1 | TGCGCCAGCAGCTTGGAACAGGGAACTCTCTATGGCTACACCTTC | CASSLEQGTLYGYTF
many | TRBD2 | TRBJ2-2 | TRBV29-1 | TGCAGCGTTGGCGGGGGGGTTATCACCGGGGAGCTGTTTTTT | CSVGGGVITGELFF
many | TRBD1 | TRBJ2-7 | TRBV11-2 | TGTGCCAGCAGCTTAATGAGGCAGGGGGCGACGGAGCAGTACTTC | CASSLMRQGATEQYF
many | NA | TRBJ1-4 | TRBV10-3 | TGTGCCATCAAACCAGGGTCCAATGAAAAACTGTTTTTT | CAIKPGSNEKLFF
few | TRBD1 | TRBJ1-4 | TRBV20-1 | TGCAGTGCTAGAGTGGTCAGGGGGATGGAAAAACTGTTTTTT | CSARVVRGMEKLFF
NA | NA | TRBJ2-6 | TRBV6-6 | TGTGCCAGCAGTTACAAACGAGCCTGGGGCACTGGGGCCAACGTCCTGACTTTC | CASSYKRAWGTGANVLTF
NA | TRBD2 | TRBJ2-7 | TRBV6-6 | TGTGCCAGCGGGAGCGGGGCCTATTTAAGCGAGCAGTACTTC | CASGSGAYLSEQYF
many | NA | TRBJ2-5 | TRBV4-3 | TGCGCCAGCAGCCAAGAGCACTGGCAAGAGACCCAGTACTTC | CASSQEHWQETQYF
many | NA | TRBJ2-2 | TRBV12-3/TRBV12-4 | TGTGCCAGCAGTTTACGGGGTGATATAACCGGGGAGCTGTTTTTT | CASSLRGDITGELFF
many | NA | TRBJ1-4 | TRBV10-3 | TGTGCCATCAGGAGACAGCTTGCAACTAATGAAAAACTGTTTTTT | CAIRRQLATNEKLFF
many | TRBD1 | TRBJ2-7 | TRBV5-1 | TGCGCCAGCAGCCGGACAGGGGGACGGCTCGAGCAGTACTTC | CASSRTGGRLEQYF
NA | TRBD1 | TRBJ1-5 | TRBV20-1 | TGCAGTACTCCGGGACAGGGGGCCCGGGGGCCCCAGCATTTT | CSTPGQGARGPQHF
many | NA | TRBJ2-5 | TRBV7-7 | TGTGCTAGCAGCTTACGACGGGGAGAGACCCAGTACTTC | CASSLRRGETQYF
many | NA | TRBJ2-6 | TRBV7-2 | TGTGCCAGCAGCGAAGGGCCCAGGGCTGGGGCCAACGTCCTGACTTTC | CASSEGPRAGANVLTF
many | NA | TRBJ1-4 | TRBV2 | TGTGCCAGCAGTGGGGGCCGCGCAACTAATGAAAAACTGTTTTTT | CASSGGRATNEKLFF
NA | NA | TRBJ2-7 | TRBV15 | TGTGCCACCAGCAGAGCCCCTGACAGTTCCTACGAGCAGTACTTC | CATSRAPDSSYEQYF
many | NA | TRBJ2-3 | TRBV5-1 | TGCGCCAGCAGCCCGGGGGGGACAGTCACAGATACGCAGTATTTT | CASSPGGTVTDTQYF
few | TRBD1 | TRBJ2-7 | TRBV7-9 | TGTGCCAGCAGCTTAGTCGGGACAGCCTACGAGCAGTACTTC | CASSLVGTAYEQYF
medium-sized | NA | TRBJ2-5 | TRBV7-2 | TGTGCCAGCAGCTTAGGGGGAAAGACCCAGTACTTC | CASSLGGKTQYF